One T cell receptor (beta chain) is described in this entry. Its antigen remains unidentified. Since all of the isolated RNA was reverse transcribed, expressed TCRB transcripts were what got sequenced. Clones were sequenced by immunoSEQ multiplex PCR, and TCRdb holds only the in-frame ones, with some missing. The sample records about 340,000 clones, roughly 8.8% being singletons. The data derive from a study of beta chain features in type 1 diabetes. Overall study context: Investigators examined 107,917,701 sorted cells across all samples. Whole-study results and caveats: No resolution was reached here on whether HLA type influences TCRB rearrangement. Reads derived from cDNA could over-represent cells showing high TCR expression. Researchers report that Type 1 diabetes patients had moderately but significantly shorter TCRB CDR3s across all four CD4+ subsets. PCR may have favored shorter templates equally in patients and controls.

This CDR3 comprises 15 residues. The germline gives CDR1 SGHVS, CDR2 FNYEAQ. Trimming took off 1 base at V and 2 bases at J, with 9 bases between the two ends. The sequencing sample was made of central memory CD4+ T cells from blood. This sequence originates from a man aged 25-40 years with type 1 diabetes. J is TRBJ1-5 and V is TRBV7-6; D not certain. CDR3 loop: CASSLVSGGNQPQHF. CDR3 nucleotides: TGTGCCAGCAGCTTAGTGAGTGGGGGCAATCAGCCCCAGCATTTT. The full variable domain, in which reference TRBV7-6 and TRBJ1-5 provide the parts outside the CDR3, is GAGVSQSPRYKVTKRGQDVALRCDPISGHVSLYWYRQALGQGPEFLTYFNYEAQQDKSGLPNDRFSAERPEGSISTLTIQRTEQRDSAMYRCASSLVSGGNQPQHFGDGTRLSIL.